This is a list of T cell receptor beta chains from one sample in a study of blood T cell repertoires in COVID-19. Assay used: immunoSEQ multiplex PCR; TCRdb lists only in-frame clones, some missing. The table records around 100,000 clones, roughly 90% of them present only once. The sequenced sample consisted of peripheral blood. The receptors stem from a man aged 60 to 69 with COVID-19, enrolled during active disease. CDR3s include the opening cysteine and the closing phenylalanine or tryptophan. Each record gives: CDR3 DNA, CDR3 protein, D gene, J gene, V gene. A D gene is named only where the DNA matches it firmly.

DNA: TGCGCCAGCAGTGGAGAAGCGGACACTGAAGCTTTCTTT
CDR3: CASSGEADTEAFF
D: .
J: TRBJ1-1
V: TRBV10-1

DNA: TGTGCCAGCAGCTTAGCGGTCTGGTGGGGAGTTGAGCAGTTCTTC
CDR3: CASSLAVWWGVEQFF
D: .
J: TRBJ2-1
V: TRBV7-2

DNA: TGTGCCAGCAGTTTAGGTTCAGGGATTGGATTCGGCTATGGCTACACCTTC
CDR3: CASSLGSGIGFGYGYTF
D: .
J: TRBJ1-2
V: TRBV25-1

DNA: TGTGCCAGCATGGACAGGGCCAGAGGCTACACCTTC
CDR3: CASMDRARGYTF
D: TRBD1
J: TRBJ1-2
V: TRBV6-5

DNA: TGTGCCAGCAGCTCGAGTGGCGGATACTACGAGCAGTACTTC
CDR3: CASSSSGGYYEQYF
D: .
J: TRBJ2-7
V: TRBV5-4

DNA: TGTGCCAGCAGCCTAACAGGGGGCCCTTTAACCTACGAGCAGTACTTC
CDR3: CASSLTGGPLTYEQYF
D: TRBD1
J: TRBJ2-7
V: TRBV7-8

DNA: TGTGCCAGCAGTTACTCGAGGCCAGTAGGAAACACTGAAGCTTTCTTT
CDR3: CASSYSRPVGNTEAFF
D: .
J: TRBJ1-1
V: TRBV6-5

DNA: TGTGCCACCAGCAGTATGGGGAGTAGCGCCTACGAGCAGTACTTC
CDR3: CATSSMGSSAYEQYF
D: .
J: TRBJ2-7
V: TRBV15

DNA: TGTGCCAGCAGAAGGGGGGGGCTTGGGGCCAACGTCCTGACTTTC
CDR3: CASRRGGLGANVLTF
D: .
J: TRBJ2-6
V: TRBV19

DNA: TGTGCCAGCAGTTCTCGGACTAGCGGCAAATACGAGCAGTACTTC
CDR3: CASSSRTSGKYEQYF
D: TRBD2
J: TRBJ2-7
V: TRBV6-2/TRBV6-3

DNA: TGTGCCAGTACCAAACAGGGGACAGGGTCGGTACCTGAAGCTTTCTTT
CDR3: CASTKQGTGSVPEAFF
D: TRBD1
J: TRBJ1-1
V: TRBV19

DNA: TGCGCCAGCAGCCCCTTTACCCAGGGAGGGCAGTATTTT
CDR3: CASSPFTQGGQYF
D: .
J: TRBJ2-3
V: TRBV5-1

DNA: TGTGCCATCAGTGAAGGGACTAGCGGGAACAATGAGCAGTTCTTC
CDR3: CAISEGTSGNNEQFF
D: TRBD2
J: TRBJ2-1
V: TRBV10-3

DNA: TGCGCCAGCACCTCTTTGGGACAGGGGGCTATGAATACGCAGTATTTT
CDR3: CASTSLGQGAMNTQYF
D: TRBD1
J: TRBJ2-3
V: TRBV5-1

DNA: TGTGCCAGCAGCCCAAGTCAGGGGTTTATCAATGAGCAGTTCTTC
CDR3: CASSPSQGFINEQFF
D: .
J: TRBJ2-1
V: TRBV6-5

DNA: TGTGCCAGCAGCCTATCCTTCAGGGGGTTTGTTAATTCACCCCTCCACTTT
CDR3: CASSLSFRGFVNSPLHF
D: TRBD1
J: TRBJ1-6
V: TRBV7-2

DNA: TGTGCCAGCAGCTTTATACACTCTGGGGCCAACGTCCTGACTTTC
CDR3: CASSFIHSGANVLTF
D: .
J: TRBJ2-6
V: TRBV5-5

DNA: TGCGCCAGCAGCCAAGATCTAGCTTCGAACACCGGGGAGCTGTTTTTT
CDR3: CASSQDLASNTGELFF
D: .
J: TRBJ2-2
V: TRBV4-3

DNA: TGCGCCAGCAGCCAACCACCGGGACTTCAGCATTTT
CDR3: CASSQPPGLQHF
D: .
J: TRBJ1-5
V: TRBV4-1

DNA: TGTGCCTGGAGCTCCCGGGACACGGCCAACACTGAAGCTTTCTTT
CDR3: CAWSSRDTANTEAFF
D: .
J: TRBJ1-1
V: TRBV30

DNA: TGTGCCAGCAGCCAGGGGGGGGCGCTTGGCTACACCTTC
CDR3: CASSQGGALGYTF
D: TRBD1
J: TRBJ1-2
V: TRBV7-8

DNA: TGTGCCAGCAGCCCCTCGTCCGTACACACAGATACGCAGTATTTT
CDR3: CASSPSSVHTDTQYF
D: .
J: TRBJ2-3
V: TRBV13